Presented here are 3 T cell receptor beta chains from one specimen sequenced in a study of cytomegalovirus exposure and HLA in healthy donors. 60 Vbeta and 13 Jbeta primers were used in PCR. Sequenced by immunoSEQ multiplex PCR; TCRdb stores in-frame clones only, minus some. The table has under 150,000 clones, about 80% seen once. The specimen sequenced was PBMCs. These receptors were collected from a male donor in good health and CMV-seronegative.

The genes are TRBV6-1 and TRBJ1-2; no clear D gene. The germline gives CDR1 MNHNS, CDR2 SASEGT. The V end lost 3 bases, the J end lost 3 bases, and 8 bases lay between the germline ends. This CDR3 is 13 amino acids long. The CDR3 protein is CASSEQAYYGYTF. DNA for the CDR3: TGTGCCAGCAGTGAGCAGGCGTACTATGGCTACACCTTC.

DNA of the CDR3: TGTGCCAGCAGCTCCGGGGCAACGTGGGGGGAACACTACGAGCAGTACTTC. Translating gives CASSSGATWGEHYEQYF. This chain links TRBV11-2 with TRBJ2-7; D may be TRBD2 (6 bases). The germline V gene has CDR1 SGHAT and CDR2 FQNNGV. The CDR3 totals 17 residues. Trimming took 4 bases from V and 3 from J, leaving 22 bases between them.

This clone was seen a few times. V and J are TRBV6-4 and TRBJ2-1; TRBD2 matches at 8 bases. Germline CDR1 reads MRHNA; CDR2 reads SNTAGT. The CDR3 has 15 amino acids. V lost 3 bases and J lost 8; bases outside the gene matches: 9. The CDR3 nucleotides read TGTGCCAGCAGTGAGACGGGAGGGAAGAGCGATGAGCAGTTCTTC. Encoded protein: CASSETGGKSDEQFF.